A selection of T cell receptor beta chains follows, all from one sample in a study of technical replicates of blood from a few donors. TCRdb keeps only in-frame clones here, not all; method: immunoSEQ multiplex PCR. The data contain 65,000 to 95,000 clones, roughly 85% of them singletons. Sequenced sample: PBMCs. The receptor source for this set is a human donor in good health. Some clones in this sample may be carry-over from other donors' samples. The CDR3 runs from the conserved cysteine through the conserved F or W. A D gene is named only where the DNA matches it firmly. Rows give clone size only sometimes, using once, few, many, or a class for an expanded clone.

v_gene	j_gene	d_gene	abundance	CDR3nt	CDR3aa
TRBV4-2	TRBJ2-5	TRBD2	once	TGTGCCAGCAGCCCCCTGGGACTATCCCAAGAGACCCAGTACTTC	CASSPLGLSQETQYF
TRBV29-1	TRBJ1-3	-	-	TGCAGCGTTGTGGCCGGAAACACCATATATTTT	CSVVAGNTIYF
TRBV10-3	TRBJ2-5	TRBD1	-	TGTGCCATCAGTTTACAGGGGGCGGGAGAGACCCAGTACTTC	CAISLQGAGETQYF
TRBV10-1	TRBJ2-7	TRBD2	-	TGCGCCAGCAGCCCCTCGGGCGGGAGTTACTACGAGCAGTACTTC	CASSPSGGSYYEQYF
TRBV19	TRBJ1-3	-	-	TGTGCCAGTACCCTTTCGGGTTTGATAACGGGAAACACCATATATTTT	CASTLSGLITGNTIYF
TRBV5-1	TRBJ2-5	TRBD2	-	TGCGCCAGCAGCTTGCTTCTAGCGGGAGGGCCGAGGTATATTCGGGGAGAGACCCAGTACTTC	CASSLLLAGGPRYIRGETQYF
TRBV4-3	TRBJ2-3	TRBD2	-	TGCGCCAGCAGCAAAGAGGGGGGTAGCGGGGGGGCAGATACGCAGTATTTT	CASSKEGGSGGADTQYF
TRBV14	TRBJ1-3	TRBD1	-	TGTGCCAGCAGCCCCGGGACAGGCTGGAGCTCTGGAAACACCATATATTTT	CASSPGTGWSSGNTIYF
TRBV18	TRBJ2-5	-	once	TGTGCCAGCTCACCTCCGGGTCCGGAGACCCAGTACTTC	CASSPPGPETQYF
TRBV14	TRBJ2-1	TRBD2	-	TGTGCCAGCAGCCAAGTCCCGACTAGCGGGAGATCGAATGAGCAGTTCTTC	CASSQVPTSGRSNEQFF
TRBV11-2	TRBJ1-2	-	-	TGTGCCAGCAGCCGAATCCGAGAGAACTATGGCTACACCTTC	CASSRIRENYGYTF
TRBV6-4	TRBJ2-3	TRBD2	once	TGTGCCAGCAGGGCCGGGACTAGCGCTACAGATACGCAGTATTTT	CASRAGTSATDTQYF
TRBV6-5	TRBJ2-7	-	once	TGTGCCAGCAGTTACTCGGGCGAGACCCGGGGATCCGAGCAGTACTTC	CASSYSGETRGSEQYF
TRBV6-5	TRBJ2-1	-	-	TGTGCCAGCCGGGGAGTTTTGGGTGAGCAGTTCTTC	CASRGVLGEQFF
TRBV27	TRBJ1-3	-	-	TGTGCCAGCAGTTTTCGTGCGGGCTTCTCTGGAAACACCATATATTTT	CASSFRAGFSGNTIYF